This TCR beta chain was profiled in a study of T-cell reconstitution after alpha-beta-depleted transplantation in children. Using unique molecular identifiers, the investigators prepared the TCRbeta library. In TCRdb, the PCR reads were re-called with MiXCR into one record per CDR3 protein. Seen here are approximately 400,000 distinct CDR3 sequences, under 13% observed once, and the top ten hold 4.5% to 6.5%. A few counts support this clonotype. Sequencing was performed on PBMCs from the stem cell graft donor, taken from the stem cell graft. This receptor was obtained from a human donor who donated a stem cell graft to a child with acute myeloid leukemia.

CDR3 amino acids: CSARIVGVSDTQYF. The CDR3, as DNA: TGCAGTGCTAGAATTGTGGGAGTAAGCGATACGCAGTATTTT. This sequence joins TRBV20-1 and TRBJ2-3; tentatively, D is TRBD2 (5 bases). CDR1 is DFQATT, CDR2 SNEGSKA, per germline (reference sequence). This CDR3 is built from 14 residues. V lost 2 bases and J lost 6, with 15 bases in between.